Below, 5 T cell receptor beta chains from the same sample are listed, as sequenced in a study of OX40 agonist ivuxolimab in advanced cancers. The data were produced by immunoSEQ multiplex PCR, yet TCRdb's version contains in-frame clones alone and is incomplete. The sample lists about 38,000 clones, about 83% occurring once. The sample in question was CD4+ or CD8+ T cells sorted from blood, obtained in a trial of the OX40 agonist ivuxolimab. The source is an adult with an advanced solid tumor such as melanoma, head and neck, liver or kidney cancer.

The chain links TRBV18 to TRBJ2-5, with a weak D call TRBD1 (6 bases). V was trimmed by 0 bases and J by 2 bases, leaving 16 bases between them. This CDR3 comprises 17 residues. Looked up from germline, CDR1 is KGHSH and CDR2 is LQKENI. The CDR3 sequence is CASSPPSTGWYQETQYF. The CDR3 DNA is TGTGCCAGCTCACCACCGAGTACAGGGTGGTATCAAGAGACCCAGTACTTC.

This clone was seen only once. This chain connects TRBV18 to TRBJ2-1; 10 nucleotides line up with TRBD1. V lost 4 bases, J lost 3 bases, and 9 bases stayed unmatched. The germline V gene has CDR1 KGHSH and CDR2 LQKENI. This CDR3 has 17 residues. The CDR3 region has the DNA TGTGCCAGCTCACAAAGGGGGACAGGGGATTTCTACAATGAGCAGTTCTTC. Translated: CASSQRGTGDFYNEQFF.

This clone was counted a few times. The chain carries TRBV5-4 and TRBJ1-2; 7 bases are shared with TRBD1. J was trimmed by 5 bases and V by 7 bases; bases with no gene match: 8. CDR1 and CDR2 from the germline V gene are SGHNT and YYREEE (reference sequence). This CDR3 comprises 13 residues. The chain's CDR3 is CASYPSGGYGYTF. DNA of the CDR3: TGTGCCAGCTACCCTTCAGGGGGTTATGGCTACACCTTC.

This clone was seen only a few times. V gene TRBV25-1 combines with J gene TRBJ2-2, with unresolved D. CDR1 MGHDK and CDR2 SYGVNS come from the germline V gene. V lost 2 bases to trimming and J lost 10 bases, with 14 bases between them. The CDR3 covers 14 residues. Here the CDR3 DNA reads TGTGCCAGCAGTGAAGGGCTAGGTTGGAAGGAGCTGTTTTTT. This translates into CASSEGLGWKELFF.

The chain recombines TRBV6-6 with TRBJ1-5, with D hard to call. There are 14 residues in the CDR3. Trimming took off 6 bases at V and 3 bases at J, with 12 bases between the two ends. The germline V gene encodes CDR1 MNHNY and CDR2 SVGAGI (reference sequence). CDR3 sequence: CASRPSQANQPQHF. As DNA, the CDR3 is TGTGCCAGCAGACCCTCTCAGGCCAATCAGCCCCAGCATTTT.